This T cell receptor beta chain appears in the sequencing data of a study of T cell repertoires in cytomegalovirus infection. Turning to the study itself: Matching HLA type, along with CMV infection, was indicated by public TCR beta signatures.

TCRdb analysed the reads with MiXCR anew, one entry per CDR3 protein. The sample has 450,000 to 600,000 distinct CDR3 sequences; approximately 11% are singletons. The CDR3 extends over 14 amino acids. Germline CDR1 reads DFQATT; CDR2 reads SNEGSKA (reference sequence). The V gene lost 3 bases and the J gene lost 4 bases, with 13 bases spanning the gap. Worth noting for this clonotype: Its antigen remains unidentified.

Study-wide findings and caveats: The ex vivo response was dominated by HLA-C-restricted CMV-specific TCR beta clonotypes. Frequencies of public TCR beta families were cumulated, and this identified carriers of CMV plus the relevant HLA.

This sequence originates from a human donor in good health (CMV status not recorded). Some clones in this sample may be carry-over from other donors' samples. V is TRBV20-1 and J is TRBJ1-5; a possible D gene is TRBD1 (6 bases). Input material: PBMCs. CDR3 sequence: CSASLQGGNQPQHF. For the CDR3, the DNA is TGCAGTGCTAGTTTACAGGGAGGAAATCAGCCCCAGCATTTT.